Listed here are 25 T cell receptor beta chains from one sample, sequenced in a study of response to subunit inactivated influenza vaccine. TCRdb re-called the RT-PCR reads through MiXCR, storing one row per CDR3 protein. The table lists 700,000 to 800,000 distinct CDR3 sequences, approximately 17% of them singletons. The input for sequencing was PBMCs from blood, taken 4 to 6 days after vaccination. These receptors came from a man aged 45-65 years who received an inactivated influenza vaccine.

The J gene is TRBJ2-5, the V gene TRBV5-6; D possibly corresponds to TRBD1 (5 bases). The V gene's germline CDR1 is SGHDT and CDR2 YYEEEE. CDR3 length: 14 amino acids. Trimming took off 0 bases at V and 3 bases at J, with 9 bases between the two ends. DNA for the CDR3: TGTGCCAGCAGCTTGGGATCAGGGAAAGAGACCCAGTACTTC. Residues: CASSLGSGKETQYF.

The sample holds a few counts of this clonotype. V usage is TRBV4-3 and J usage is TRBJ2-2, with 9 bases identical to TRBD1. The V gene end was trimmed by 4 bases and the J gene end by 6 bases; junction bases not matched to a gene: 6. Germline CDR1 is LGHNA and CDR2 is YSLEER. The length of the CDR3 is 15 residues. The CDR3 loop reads CASSPGTGNAGELFF. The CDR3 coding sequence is TGCGCCAGCAGCCCCGGGACAGGGAATGCCGGGGAGCTGTTTTTT.

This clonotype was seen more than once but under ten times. The CDR3 nucleotides are TGTGCCACCAGCAGTGGGGTGGCCAATCAGCCCCAGCATTTT. Protein product: CATSSGVANQPQHF. This chain connects TRBV15 to TRBJ1-5; D is unresolved. V lost 3 bases and J 3 bases, leaving 9 bases between the germline ends. This CDR3 has 14 amino acids. Germline CDR1 is LNHNV and CDR2 is YYDKDF (reference sequence).

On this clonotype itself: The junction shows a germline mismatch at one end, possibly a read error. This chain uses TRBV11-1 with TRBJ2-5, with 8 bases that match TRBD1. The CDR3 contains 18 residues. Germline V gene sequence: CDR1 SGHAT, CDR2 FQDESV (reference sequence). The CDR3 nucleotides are TGTACCAGCAGTTTGATCTCGTCTGGTGGGACAGGAAGAGAGACCCAGTACTTC. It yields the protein CTSSLISSGGTGRETQYF. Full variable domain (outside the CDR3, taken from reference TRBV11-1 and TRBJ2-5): EAEVAQSPRYKITEKSQAVAFWCDPISGHATLYWYRQILGQGPELLVQFQDESVVDDSQLPKDRFSAERLKGVDSTLKIQPAELGDSAMYLCTSSLISSGGTGRETQYFGPGTRLLVL.

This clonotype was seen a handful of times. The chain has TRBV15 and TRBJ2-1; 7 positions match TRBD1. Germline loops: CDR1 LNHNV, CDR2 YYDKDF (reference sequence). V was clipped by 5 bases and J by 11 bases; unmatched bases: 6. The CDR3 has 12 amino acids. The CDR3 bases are TGTGCCACCAGCCCGCTAGGGGGCAAGCAGTTCTTC. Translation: CATSPLGGKQFF. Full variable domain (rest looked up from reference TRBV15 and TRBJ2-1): DAMVIQNPRYQVTQFGKPVTLSCSQTLNHNVMYWYQQKSSQAPKLLFHYYDKDFNNEADTPDNFQSRRPNTSFCFLDIRSPGLGDTAMYLCATSPLGGKQFFGPGTRLTVL.

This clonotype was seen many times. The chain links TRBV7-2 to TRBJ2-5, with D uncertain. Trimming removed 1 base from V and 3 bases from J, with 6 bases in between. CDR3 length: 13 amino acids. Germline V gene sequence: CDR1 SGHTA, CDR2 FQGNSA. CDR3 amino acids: CASSLVREETQYF. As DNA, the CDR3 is TGTGCCAGCAGCTTAGTAAGGGAAGAGACCCAGTACTTC.

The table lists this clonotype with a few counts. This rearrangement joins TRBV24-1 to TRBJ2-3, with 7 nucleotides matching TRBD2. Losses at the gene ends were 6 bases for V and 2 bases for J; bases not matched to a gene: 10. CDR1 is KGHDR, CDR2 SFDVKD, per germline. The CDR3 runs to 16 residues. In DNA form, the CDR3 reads TGTGCCACCAGTTACGGGGCGGGAGAGGTCACAGATACGCAGTATTTT. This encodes CATSYGAGEVTDTQYF.

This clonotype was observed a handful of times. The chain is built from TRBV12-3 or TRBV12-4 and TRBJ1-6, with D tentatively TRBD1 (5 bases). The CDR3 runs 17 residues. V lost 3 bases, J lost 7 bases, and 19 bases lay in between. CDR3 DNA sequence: TGTGCCAGCAGTTTGAGGGTCAATCGAGGGGTCAATTCACCCCTCCACTTT. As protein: CASSLRVNRGVNSPLHF.

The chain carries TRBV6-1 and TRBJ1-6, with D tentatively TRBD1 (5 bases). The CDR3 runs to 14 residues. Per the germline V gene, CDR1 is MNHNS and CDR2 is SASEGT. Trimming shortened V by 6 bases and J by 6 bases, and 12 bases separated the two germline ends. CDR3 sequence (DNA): TGTGCCAGCAGCTTCATAGGGGCTAATTCACCCCTCCACTTT. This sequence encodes CASSFIGANSPLHF.

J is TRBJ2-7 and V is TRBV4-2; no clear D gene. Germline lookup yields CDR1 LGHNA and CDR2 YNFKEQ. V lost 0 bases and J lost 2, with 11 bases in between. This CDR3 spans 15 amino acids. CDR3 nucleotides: TGTGCCAGCAGCCAAGATTATTGGGAAGCCTACGAGCAGTACTTC. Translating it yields CASSQDYWEAYEQYF.

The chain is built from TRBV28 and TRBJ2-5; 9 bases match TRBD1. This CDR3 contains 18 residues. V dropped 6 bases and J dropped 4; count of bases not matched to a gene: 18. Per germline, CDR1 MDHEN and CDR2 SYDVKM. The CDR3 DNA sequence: TGTGCCAGCAGGACCACCGGGACAGGGAGTTTGGTGGGAGAGACCCAGTACTTC. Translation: CASRTTGTGSLVGETQYF. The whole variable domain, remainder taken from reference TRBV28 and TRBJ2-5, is DVKVTQSSRYLVKRTGEKVFLECVQDMDHENMFWYRQDPGLGLRLIYFSYDVKMKEKGDIPEGYSVSREKKERFSLILESASTNQTSMYLCASRTTGTGSLVGETQYFGPGTRLLVL.

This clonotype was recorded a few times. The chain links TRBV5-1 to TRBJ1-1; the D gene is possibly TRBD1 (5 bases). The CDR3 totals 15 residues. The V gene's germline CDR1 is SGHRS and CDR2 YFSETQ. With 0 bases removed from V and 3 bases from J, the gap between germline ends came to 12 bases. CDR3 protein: CASSLDFRDDTEAFF. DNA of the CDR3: TGCGCCAGCAGCTTGGATTTCCGGGACGACACTGAAGCTTTCTTT.

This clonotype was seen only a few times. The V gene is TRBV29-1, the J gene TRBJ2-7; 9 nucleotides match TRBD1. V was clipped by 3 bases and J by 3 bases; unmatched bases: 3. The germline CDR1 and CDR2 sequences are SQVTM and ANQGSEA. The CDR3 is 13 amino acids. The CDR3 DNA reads TGCAGCGTTGAGCAGGACAGGGGCTACGAGCAGTACTTC. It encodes CSVEQDRGYEQYF.

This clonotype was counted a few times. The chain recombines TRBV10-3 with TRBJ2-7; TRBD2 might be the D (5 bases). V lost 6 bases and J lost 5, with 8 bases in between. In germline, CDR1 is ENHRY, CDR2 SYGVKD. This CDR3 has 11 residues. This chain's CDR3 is CAISFGDEQYF. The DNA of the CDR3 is TGTGCCATCAGCTTCGGGGACGAGCAGTACTTC.

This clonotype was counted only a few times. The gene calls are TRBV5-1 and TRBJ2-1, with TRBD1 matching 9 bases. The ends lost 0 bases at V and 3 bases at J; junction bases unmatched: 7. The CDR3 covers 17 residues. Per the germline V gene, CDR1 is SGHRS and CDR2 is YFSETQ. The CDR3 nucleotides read TGCGCCAGCAGCTTGGATACAGGGGGCGCCGACTACAATGAGCAGTTCTTC. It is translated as CASSLDTGGADYNEQFF.

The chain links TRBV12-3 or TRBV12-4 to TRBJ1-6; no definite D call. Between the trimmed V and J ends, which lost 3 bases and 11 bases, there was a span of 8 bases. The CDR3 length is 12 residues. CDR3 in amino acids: CASSFGLPPLHF. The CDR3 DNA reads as TGTGCCAGCAGTTTCGGACTTCCACCCCTCCACTTT.

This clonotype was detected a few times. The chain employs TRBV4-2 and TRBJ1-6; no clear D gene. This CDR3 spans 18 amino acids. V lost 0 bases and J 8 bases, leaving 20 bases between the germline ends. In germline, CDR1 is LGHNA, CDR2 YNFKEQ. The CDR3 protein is CASSQDLIGIAQDSPLHF. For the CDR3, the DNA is TGTGCCAGCAGCCAAGATCTGATAGGAATCGCACAAGATTCACCCCTCCACTTT.

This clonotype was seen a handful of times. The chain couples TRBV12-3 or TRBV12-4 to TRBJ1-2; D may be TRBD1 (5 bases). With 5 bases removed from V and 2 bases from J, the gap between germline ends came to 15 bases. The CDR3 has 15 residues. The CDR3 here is CASSDGLRVNYGYTF. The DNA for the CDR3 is TGTGCCAGCAGTGACGGCCTCAGGGTGAACTATGGCTACACCTTC.

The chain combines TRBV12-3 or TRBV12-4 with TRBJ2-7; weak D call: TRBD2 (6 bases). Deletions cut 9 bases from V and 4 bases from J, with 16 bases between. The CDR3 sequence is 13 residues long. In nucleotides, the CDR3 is TGTGCCAGTTGCCGGGGGTCAGGGTACGAGCAGTACTTC. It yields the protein CASCRGSGYEQYF.

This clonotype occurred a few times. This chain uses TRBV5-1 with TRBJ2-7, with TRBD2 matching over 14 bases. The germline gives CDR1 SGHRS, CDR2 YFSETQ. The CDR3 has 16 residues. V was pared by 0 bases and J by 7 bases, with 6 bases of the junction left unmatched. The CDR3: CASSLVGLAGVGEQYF. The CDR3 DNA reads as TGCGCCAGCAGCTTGGTGGGACTAGCGGGAGTGGGGGAGCAGTACTTC.

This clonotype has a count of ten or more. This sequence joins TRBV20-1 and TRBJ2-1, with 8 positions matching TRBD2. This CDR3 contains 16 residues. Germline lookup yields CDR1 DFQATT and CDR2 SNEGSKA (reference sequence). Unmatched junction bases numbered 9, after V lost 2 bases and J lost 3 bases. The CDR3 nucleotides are TGCAGTGCTAGATCCCCACTAGCGGTTAACTACAATGAGCAGTTCTTC. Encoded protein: CSARSPLAVNYNEQFF.

Here the CDR3 reads CASSKGPFSGSDNGYTF. The CDR3 DNA reads as TGCGCCAGCAGCAAGGGACCCTTTTCAGGTTCGGATAATGGCTACACCTTC. The chain is built from TRBV5-1 and TRBJ1-2, with D tentatively TRBD1 (5 bases). CDR1 SGHRS and CDR2 YFSETQ come from the germline V gene. The CDR3 sequence is 17 residues long. With 4 bases removed from V and 6 bases from J, the gap between germline ends came to 25 bases.

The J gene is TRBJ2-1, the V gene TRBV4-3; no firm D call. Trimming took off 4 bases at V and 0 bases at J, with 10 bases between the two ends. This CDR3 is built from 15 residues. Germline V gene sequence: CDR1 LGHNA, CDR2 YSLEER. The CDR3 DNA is TGCGCCAGCAGCCGAGACTCAACCTCCTACAATGAGCAGTTCTTC. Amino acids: CASSRDSTSYNEQFF.

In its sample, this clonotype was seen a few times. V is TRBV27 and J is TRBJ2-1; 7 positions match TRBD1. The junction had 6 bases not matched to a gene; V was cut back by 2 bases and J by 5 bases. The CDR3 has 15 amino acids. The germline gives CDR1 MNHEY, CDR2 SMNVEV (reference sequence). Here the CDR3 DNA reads TGTGCCAGCAGTTTACGACAGGGTCTGGACAATGAGCAGTTCTTC. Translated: CASSLRQGLDNEQFF.

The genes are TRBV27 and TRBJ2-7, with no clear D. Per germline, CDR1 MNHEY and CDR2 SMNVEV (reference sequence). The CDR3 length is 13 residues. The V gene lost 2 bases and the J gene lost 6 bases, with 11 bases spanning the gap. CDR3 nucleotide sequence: TGTGCCAGCAGTTTAAAGCCCAGGCGCGAGCAGTACTTC. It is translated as CASSLKPRREQYF.